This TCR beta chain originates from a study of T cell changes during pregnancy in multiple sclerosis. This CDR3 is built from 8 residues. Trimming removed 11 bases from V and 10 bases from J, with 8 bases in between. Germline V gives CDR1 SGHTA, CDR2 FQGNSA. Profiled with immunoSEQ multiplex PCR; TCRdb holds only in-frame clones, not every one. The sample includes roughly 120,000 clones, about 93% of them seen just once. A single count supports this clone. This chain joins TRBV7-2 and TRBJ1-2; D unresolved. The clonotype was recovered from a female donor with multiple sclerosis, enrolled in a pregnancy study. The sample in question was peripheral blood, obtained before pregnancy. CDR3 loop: CAEAPYTF. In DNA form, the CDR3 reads TGTGCCGAGGCCCCCTACACCTTC.